The table lists the clone carrying this T cell receptor (beta chain) with many counts. Its antigen is undetermined. The sample originates from a study of T cells in Graves' hyperthyroidism and ophthalmopathy. Study-level results: Most clonotypes expanded in the thyroid (above 0.001) were also present in blood.

Amplified TCR beta CDR3 regions derived from RNA transcripts. Using the HTBI primer set, a first-round RT-PCR was run on the TCR CDR3. MiXCR was run by TCRdb on the multiplex PCR reads, yielding one entry per CDR3 protein. Of approximately 600,000 distinct CDR3 sequences in the sample, under 20% were seen once. Used for diagnoses were clinical symptoms, serum thyroxine and TRAb, thyroid ultrasound and orbital computed tomography. The CDR3 spans 15 residues. Germline V gene lookup returns CDR1 MNHNS and CDR2 SASEGT. V lost 5 bases and J lost 6; bases outside the gene matches: 8. This clonotype was obtained from a woman aged 25 to 39 with Graves' hyperthyroidism. The genes are TRBV6-1 and TRBJ2-7, with 12 bases that match TRBD2. Sample: blood. The CDR3: CASSYDGLAGSEQYF. DNA of the CDR3: TGTGCCAGCAGTTACGACGGACTAGCGGGAAGCGAGCAGTACTTC.